These 18 T cell receptor beta chains were sequenced from one sample in a study of T cell responses to AZD1222 COVID-19 vaccine. Produced via immunoSEQ multiplex PCR; TCRdb's table is partial and in-frame only. The sample contains some 99,000 clones, about 88% of which appear only once. The sequencing here drew on peripheral blood, taken 28 days after the second AZD1222 dose. Receptors were obtained from an adult who received the AZD1222 COVID-19 vaccine.

The chain joins TRBV6-5 to TRBJ2-5; unclear D gene. V was trimmed by 0 bases and J by 2 bases, leaving 7 bases between them. Germline assignment: CDR1 MNHEY and CDR2 SVGAGI. The length of the CDR3 is 14 residues. CDR3 in amino acids: CASSYSRVQETQYF. For the CDR3, the DNA is TGTGCCAGCAGTTACTCGAGAGTTCAAGAGACCCAGTACTTC.

V gene TRBV12-3 or TRBV12-4 combines with J gene TRBJ1-1; tentatively, D is TRBD1 (6 bases). The V end was cut by 4 bases, the J end by 11 bases, with 11 bases between. The CDR3 runs to 11 residues. As DNA, the CDR3 is TGTGCCAGCAGTTCAGGGGTTGAGGCTTTCTTT. Protein: CASSSGVEAFF.

The chain links TRBV7-9 to TRBJ2-1, with D perhaps given as TRBD1 or TRBD2 (5 bases each). The CDR3 is 15 amino acids. The V gene's germline CDR1 is SEHNR and CDR2 FQNEAQ (reference sequence). V lost 4 bases to trimming and J lost 6 bases, with 16 bases between them. The CDR3 here is CASSSGLAETNEQFF. As DNA, the CDR3 is TGTGCCAGCAGCTCAGGGCTAGCAGAGACCAATGAGCAGTTCTTC. The whole variable domain, remainder taken from reference TRBV7-9 and TRBJ2-1, is DTGVSQNPRHKITKRGQNVTFRCDPISEHNRLYWYRQTLGQGPEFLTYFQNEAQLEKSRLLSDRFSAERPKGSFSTLEIQRTEQGDSAMYLCASSSGLAETNEQFFGPGTRLTVL.

V is TRBV5-1 and J is TRBJ2-7; tentatively, D is TRBD1 (6 bases). Germline CDR1 is SGHRS and CDR2 is YFSETQ. The V end was cut by 4 bases, the J end by 4 bases, with 21 bases between. The CDR3 is made up of 16 amino acids. CDR3 sequence reads: CASSLRDTKAGYEQYF. CDR3 coding DNA: TGCGCCAGCAGCCTCCGGGACACAAAGGCGGGTTACGAGCAGTACTTC.

The chain recombines TRBV5-1 with TRBJ2-3; 8 nucleotides align to TRBD2. Per the germline V gene, CDR1 is SGHRS and CDR2 is YFSETQ. The CDR3 covers 16 residues. After removal of 3 bases from V and 4 bases from J, the junction contained 10 bases not matched to a gene. CDR3 residues: CASSWSGTRLSDTQYF. Written as DNA, the CDR3 is TGCGCCAGCAGCTGGTCCGGGACTAGGTTATCAGATACGCAGTATTTT.

V is TRBV28 and J is TRBJ1-1, with D possibly matching TRBD1 (5 bases). The CDR3 runs to 15 residues. Trimming pared 2 bases from V and 4 bases from J, leaving 14 bases between. Germline V lookup: CDR1 MDHEN, CDR2 SYDVKM. The DNA of the CDR3 is TGTGCCAGCAGTTTACCTATTAAGGGGAGCACTGAAGCTTTCTTT. This codes for CASSLPIKGSTEAFF.

This sequence joins TRBV18 and TRBJ2-7; 7 bases map to TRBD2. CDR3 length: 17 amino acids. Germline CDR1 and CDR2: KGHSH and LQKENI. J gave up 6 bases and V 3 bases, and 17 bases lay outside the gene matches. The chain's CDR3 is CASSPTFGAGTRIEQYF. The CDR3 DNA reads as TGTGCCAGCTCACCTACCTTTGGAGCGGGGACGCGGATCGAGCAGTACTTC. Using reference TRBV18 and TRBJ2-7 for the parts outside the CDR3, the full variable domain is NAGVMQNPRHLVRRRGQEARLRCSPMKGHSHVYWYRQLPEEGLKFMVYLQKENIIDESGMPKERFSAEFPKEGPSILRIQQVVRGDSAAYFCASSPTFGAGTRIEQYFGPGTRLTVT.

The V gene is TRBV30, the J gene TRBJ2-3; 15 nucleotides align to TRBD2. The trim removed 2 bases at V and 4 bases at J, leaving 4 bases unmatched. The CDR3 is made up of 16 amino acids. Germline CDR1 is GTSNPN and CDR2 is SVGIG (reference sequence). The CDR3 here is CAWSLGLAGGPDTQYF. The CDR3 DNA reads as TGTGCCTGGAGTTTAGGACTAGCGGGAGGGCCAGATACGCAGTATTTT.

This rearrangement joins TRBV6-5 to TRBJ1-6; 7 nucleotides agree with TRBD1. Germline CDR1 MNHEY, CDR2 SVGAGI. The junction had 6 bases not matched to a gene; V was cut back by 2 bases and J by 8 bases. The CDR3 is made up of 15 amino acids. The CDR3 sequence is CASSYGGQSYSPLHF. The CDR3 DNA follows: TGTGCCAGCAGTTACGGGGGACAGTCGTATTCACCCCTCCACTTT.

V is TRBV5-6 and J is TRBJ2-7, with TRBD2 matching over 14 bases. The CDR3 loop spans 17 amino acids. CDR1 SGHDT and CDR2 YYEEEE come from the germline V gene. The junction had 9 bases not matched to a gene; V was cut back by 1 base and J by 6 bases. In DNA, the CDR3 is TGTGCCAGCAGCTTGCTTAGGACCGGGACTAGCGGGAGCGAGCAGTACTTC. This sequence encodes CASSLLRTGTSGSEQYF.

CDR3 protein: CASSPYGEGRSYEQYF. In DNA, the CDR3 is TGTGCCAGCTCACCATACGGGGAGGGGCGTTCCTACGAGCAGTACTTC. The chain is built from TRBV18 and TRBJ2-7; TRBD2 agrees at 7 bases. The length of the CDR3 is 16 residues. Per the germline V gene, CDR1 is KGHSH and CDR2 is LQKENI. The V segment lost 2 bases and the J segment 1 base; nucleotides outside the gene matches: 8.

This chain links TRBV7-2 with TRBJ2-7; maybe TRBD2 (6 bases). Looked up from germline, CDR1 is SGHTA and CDR2 is FQGNSA. The CDR3 loop spans 15 amino acids. Trimming removed 1 base at V and 1 base at J, with 11 bases between. This CDR3 is CASSLEGLPSYEQYF. The CDR3 DNA reads as TGTGCCAGCAGCTTAGAGGGACTCCCGTCCTACGAGCAGTACTTC.

The chain has TRBV5-4 and TRBJ1-3, with D maybe TRBD1 (5 bases). Per the germline V gene, CDR1 is SGHNT and CDR2 is YYREEE (reference sequence). Trimming stripped 6 bases from V and 4 bases from J, with 20 bases between. CDR3 size: 16 residues. The DNA of the CDR3 is TGTGCCAGCAACATACGAGATGAGGGGAGCGGAAACACCATATATTTT. Translation: CASNIRDEGSGNTIYF.

V gene TRBV18 combines with J gene TRBJ2-3; TRBD1 matches 7 bases. This CDR3 is built from 18 residues. V was clipped by 3 bases and J by 2 bases; unmatched bases: 14. CDR1 and CDR2 (germline): KGHSH, LQKENI. CDR3 residues: CASSPSAGGIPSTDTQYF. CDR3 DNA: TGTGCCAGCTCACCCAGCGCAGGGGGAATCCCTTCCACAGATACGCAGTATTTT.

The rearrangement joins TRBV19 to TRBJ2-7; 7 nucleotides agree with TRBD2. The junction had 4 bases not matched to a gene; V was cut back by 8 bases and J by 3 bases. Germline CDR1 LNHDA, CDR2 SQIVND (reference sequence). The CDR3 has 12 residues. CDR3 coding DNA: TGTGCCAGTTCCACGGGGGGCTACGAGCAGTACTTC. Translated: CASSTGGYEQYF.

The chain recombines TRBV18 with TRBJ2-3, with 8 bases matching TRBD1. Germline CDR1 is KGHSH and CDR2 is LQKENI. The CDR3 loop spans 16 amino acids. Trimming at V came to 1 base and at J to 4 bases, leaving 7 bases not matched to a gene. This CDR3 reads CASSPRNRGLADTQYF. DNA for the CDR3: TGTGCCAGCTCACCACGAAACAGGGGGTTGGCAGATACGCAGTATTTT.

The V gene is TRBV5-4, the J gene TRBJ1-2, with no clear D. With 4 bases removed from V and 4 bases from J, the gap between germline ends came to 17 bases. The CDR3 contains 15 residues. Germline V lookup: CDR1 SGHNT, CDR2 YYREEE (reference sequence). The CDR3, as DNA: TGTGCCAGCAGCACCCGCGGAGGCAGTGGCTATGGCTACACCTTC. As protein: CASSTRGGSGYGYTF.

The chain links TRBV12-5 to TRBJ1-1; D is undetermined. Trimming cost V 4 bases and J 6 bases, with 9 bases left between them. There are 12 residues in the CDR3. Germline lookup yields CDR1 LGHNT and CDR2 FRNRAP. The CDR3, as DNA: TGTGCTAGTGGTTCGGGTTCGGCTGAAGCTTTCTTT. This translates into CASGSGSAEAFF.